Each of the 29 T cell receptor beta chains below was sequenced from the same sample in a study of blood T cell repertoires in COVID-19. Sequenced by immunoSEQ multiplex PCR; TCRdb stores in-frame clones only, minus some. The sample includes hundreds of thousands of clones, 75% to 90% of them seen just once. Input material: peripheral blood. The source of these receptors is a woman aged 30 to 39 with active or convalescent COVID-19.

The chain combines TRBV18 with TRBJ2-6; D not certain. The CDR3 runs to 13 residues. V lost 6 bases and J lost 1, with 4 bases in between. Per germline, CDR1 KGHSH and CDR2 LQKENI. CDR3 protein: CASSQSGANVLTF. DNA for the CDR3: TGTGCCAGCTCTCAATCTGGGGCCAACGTCCTGACTTTC. Full variable domain (missing parts from reference TRBV18 and TRBJ2-6): NAGVMQNPRHLVRRRGQEARLRCSPMKGHSHVYWYRQLPEEGLKFMVYLQKENIIDESGMPKERFSAEFPKEGPSILRIQQVVRGDSAAYFCASSQSGANVLTFGAGSRLTVL.

A remark on this clone: Since a much larger clone is just one base distant, this may be a read error. V is TRBV5-8 and J is TRBJ2-2; D gene ambiguous. This CDR3 has 14 residues. Germline values: CDR1 SGHTS, CDR2 YDEGEE. CDR3 in amino acids: CVSSSERWTGELFF. The CDR3 DNA follows: TGTGTCAGCAGCTCCGAGAGGTGGACCGGGGAGCTGTTTTTT.

V usage is TRBV10-3 and J usage is TRBJ1-1; D remains unclear. CDR3 size: 14 residues. With 7 bases removed from V and 1 base from J, the gap between germline ends came to 13 bases. Germline assignment: CDR1 ENHRY and CDR2 SYGVKD. The CDR3 DNA reads TGTGCCATCATGGAGGTAGGGAAGAACACTGAAGCTTTCTTT. Protein product: CAIMEVGKNTEAFF.

The V and J genes are TRBV6-5 and TRBJ2-5; possibly TRBD2 for D (7 bases). CDR3 length equals 15 residues. Germline CDR1 and CDR2: MNHEY and SVGAGI. Trimming removed 5 bases from V and 5 bases from J, with 18 bases in between. DNA for the CDR3: TGTGCCAGCAGTACCCCCGGGGGGCGAAGGGAGACCCAGTACTTC. This codes for CASSTPGGRRETQYF.

The chain is built from TRBV5-1 and TRBJ2-7; possibly TRBD2 for D (5 bases). Trimming pared 4 bases from V and 5 bases from J, leaving 16 bases between. Germline V CDR1 and CDR2: SGHRS, YFSETQ. The CDR3 is made up of 14 amino acids. The CDR3 DNA sequence: TGCGCCAGCAGCCTAAGACACGGTAGCGACGAGCAGTACTTC. Its protein product is CASSLRHGSDEQYF.

The chain joins TRBV5-1 to TRBJ1-1, with TRBD1 as a possible D gene (6 bases). Germline loops: CDR1 SGHRS, CDR2 YFSETQ. The CDR3 length is 14 residues. V was trimmed by 3 bases and J by 1 base, leaving 10 bases between them. CDR3 sequence reads: CASSYGQPNTEAFF. DNA of the CDR3: TGCGCCAGCAGCTACGGACAGCCGAACACTGAAGCTTTCTTT.

The chain couples TRBV14 to TRBJ1-4, with TRBD1 as a possible D gene (5 bases). This CDR3 has 16 residues. In germline, CDR1 is SGHDN, CDR2 FVKESK. The V gene lost 4 bases and the J gene lost 4 bases, with 16 bases spanning the gap. Written as DNA, the CDR3 is TGTGCCAGCAGCCCTGGACAATGGGGTAGTAATGAAAAACTGTTTTTT. Its protein is CASSPGQWGSNEKLFF. The full variable domain, completed using reference TRBV14 and TRBJ1-4, is EAGVTQFPSHSVIEKGQTVTLRCDPISGHDNLYWYRRVMGKEIKFLLHFVKESKQDESGMPNNRFLAERTGGTYSTLKVQPAELEDSGVYFCASSPGQWGSNEKLFFGSGTQLSVL.

The chain uses TRBV5-5 and TRBJ1-3, with a possible D match to TRBD1 (6 bases). The CDR3 has 15 residues. V dropped 4 bases and J dropped 0 bases, with 11 bases sitting between them. Germline loops: CDR1 SGHKS, CDR2 YYEKEE (reference sequence). CDR3 region: CASSPTGNSGNTIYF. CDR3 nucleotide sequence: TGTGCCAGCAGCCCCACAGGGAACTCTGGAAACACCATATATTTT.

The chain employs TRBV18 and TRBJ2-7; TRBD1 aligns across 8 bases. CDR1 and CDR2 from the germline V gene are KGHSH and LQKENI. The CDR3 extends over 13 amino acids. The junction had 3 bases not matched to a gene; V was cut back by 8 bases and J by 0 bases. Written as DNA, the CDR3 is TGTGCCAGCCGACAGGGGATCTCCTACGAGCAGTACTTC. Protein: CASRQGISYEQYF.

This clone was detected only once. The chain uses TRBV6-1 and TRBJ2-7; TRBD2 aligns across 11 bases. The CDR3 loop spans 15 amino acids. Germline V CDR1 and CDR2: MNHNS, SASEGT. V was pared by 3 bases and J by 3 bases, with 4 bases of the junction left unmatched. The CDR3 DNA reads TGTGCCAGCAGTGATACGGGACTAGCGGACTACGAGCAGTACTTC. Translation: CASSDTGLADYEQYF.

The chain uses TRBV4-1 and TRBJ1-1; D not certain. V lost 3 bases, J lost 4 bases, and 12 bases lay in between. The CDR3 length is 14 residues. Germline V gene data show CDR1 as MGHRA and CDR2 as YSYEKL. The CDR3 nucleotides read TGCGCCAGCAGCCAGTTAATTGCCGGCACTGAAGCTTTCTTT. Translated, it gives CASSQLIAGTEAFF.

The V and J genes are TRBV25-1 and TRBJ2-3, with 9 bases aligning to TRBD2. Germline CDR1 and CDR2: MGHDK and SYGVNS. The CDR3 totals 18 residues. V lost 3 bases to trimming and J lost 0 bases; unmatched junction nucleotides: 10. Here the CDR3 DNA reads TGTGCCAGCAGTGATTGGGCTGGCGGGAGGGTTAGCACAGATACGCAGTATTTT. This codes for CASSDWAGGRVSTDTQYF.

This rearrangement joins TRBV6-2 or TRBV6-3 to TRBJ2-4, with 16 positions matching TRBD2. V was pared by 6 bases and J by 8 bases, with 31 bases of the junction left unmatched. Per germline, CDR1 MNHEY and CDR2 SVGEGT. There are 24 residues in the CDR3. Here the CDR3 DNA reads TGTGCCAGCAGCCCGAATGGGACCGGGACTAGCGGGGGGGCCATAGGTTATAGAAGAGACATTCAGTACTTC. Its translation is CASSPNGTGTSGGAIGYRRDIQYF.

The V and J genes are TRBV14 and TRBJ1-1; D gene uncertain. Germline values: CDR1 SGHDN, CDR2 FVKESK. The CDR3 length is 13 residues. Trimming removed 1 base from V and 8 bases from J, with 11 bases in between. CDR3 coding DNA: TGTGCCAGCAGCCAAGTGTCCGGGGTGGAAGCTTTCTTT. This codes for CASSQVSGVEAFF.

This chain connects TRBV19 to TRBJ1-1; D is perhaps TRBD1 (5 bases). The germline gives CDR1 LNHDA, CDR2 SQIVND (reference sequence). The CDR3 extends over 15 amino acids. Trimming took off 1 base at V and 4 bases at J, with 13 bases between the two ends. The CDR3 loop reads CASSIGQGGTTEAFF. As DNA, the CDR3 is TGTGCCAGTAGTATAGGGCAGGGCGGAACCACTGAAGCTTTCTTT.

This rearrangement joins TRBV6-5 to TRBJ1-5; 7 bases are shared with TRBD1. Germline loops: CDR1 MNHEY, CDR2 SVGAGI. The CDR3 is 15 residues long. J lost 2 bases, V lost 7 bases, and 8 bases had no gene match. The CDR3 coding sequence is TGTGCCAGCAAACCCGGGACAGAAGGCAATCAGCCCCAGCATTTT. It encodes CASKPGTEGNQPQHF.

This clone was seen a single time. The chain couples TRBV4-1 to TRBJ1-1; no reliable D call. CDR3 size: 14 residues. With 1 base removed from V and 3 bases from J, the gap between germline ends came to 9 bases. Germline lookup yields CDR1 MGHRA and CDR2 YSYEKL. Here the CDR3 reads CASSQGGGDTEAFF. For the CDR3, the DNA is TGCGCCAGCAGCCAAGGCGGCGGGGACACTGAAGCTTTCTTT.

V usage is TRBV4-1 and J usage is TRBJ1-1; 7 nucleotides align to TRBD1. This CDR3 is built from 15 residues. Germline V CDR1 and CDR2: MGHRA, YSYEKL. J was trimmed by 5 bases and V by 1 base; bases with no gene match: 7. The CDR3: CASSQVKGGLTEAFF. CDR3 coding DNA: TGCGCCAGCAGCCAAGTAAAAGGGGGCTTGACTGAAGCTTTCTTT.

The DNA of the CDR3 is TGCGCCAGCAGCTTGGCACTGGGCCCCCAAGAGACCCAGTACTTC. Its translation: CASSLALGPQETQYF. This rearrangement joins TRBV5-1 to TRBJ2-5, with D unclear. The CDR3 extends over 15 amino acids. The V end was cut by 0 bases, the J end by 1 base, with 10 bases between. Germline CDR1 SGHRS, CDR2 YFSETQ.

The chain combines TRBV11-2 with TRBJ1-1; no firm D call. Trimming cost V 3 bases and J 1 base, with 6 bases left between them. Germline V CDR1 and CDR2: SGHAT, FQNNGV. The CDR3 length is 13 residues. For the CDR3, the DNA is TGTGCCAGCAGCTTCGAGGCGAACACTGAAGCTTTCTTT. This sequence encodes CASSFEANTEAFF.

V usage is TRBV10-3 and J usage is TRBJ2-7; D is unclear. The V gene's germline CDR1 is ENHRY and CDR2 SYGVKD. This CDR3 is 13 amino acids long. Trimming removed 5 bases from V and 7 bases from J, with 15 bases in between. Written as DNA, the CDR3 is TGTGCCATCAGTCCTTCGATGGCGGCTGAGCAGTACTTC. As protein: CAISPSMAAEQYF.

Concerning this clone: Additional DNA sequences in this sample encode the identical CDR3. The chain combines TRBV6-5 with TRBJ1-1, with unresolved D. This CDR3 region has 12 residues. The germline gives CDR1 MNHEY, CDR2 SVGAGI. V shed 5 bases and J shed 3 bases, with 7 bases lying between them. CDR3 residues: CASSRRDTEAFF. The CDR3 DNA sequence: TGTGCCAGCAGTCGTCGGGACACTGAAGCTTTCTTT.

This chain links TRBV6-4 with TRBJ2-1, with 7 bases matching TRBD2. V lost 5 bases, J lost 7 bases, and 11 bases stayed unmatched. CDR1 MRHNA and CDR2 SNTAGT come from the germline V gene. The CDR3 totals 15 residues. CDR3 DNA: TGTGCCAGCAGTCCTGCCAGCGGGAAGGTAAATGAGCAGTTCTTC. Translated, it gives CASSPASGKVNEQFF.

The chain couples TRBV29-1 to TRBJ2-7, with 10 nucleotides matching TRBD2. The length of the CDR3 is 14 residues. The J segment lost 3 bases and the V segment lost 5 bases, leaving 7 bases of the junction unmatched. Germline V gene sequence: CDR1 SQVTM, CDR2 ANQGSEA. This CDR3 is CSVQSGRGVYEQYF. The CDR3 nucleotides are TGCAGCGTTCAAAGCGGGAGGGGGGTCTACGAGCAGTACTTC.

This CDR3 reads CASGEQGLGTEAFF. CDR3 nucleotide sequence: TGTGCCAGCGGAGAACAGGGATTGGGCACTGAAGCTTTCTTT. The chain links TRBV6-5 to TRBJ1-1; D may be TRBD1 (6 bases). The CDR3 length is 14 residues. Germline lookup yields CDR1 MNHEY and CDR2 SVGAGI. Trimming left V 8 bases short and J 4 bases short, with 17 bases between.

This chain connects TRBV4-1 to TRBJ1-5; D perhaps matches TRBD1 (5 bases). Germline values: CDR1 MGHRA, CDR2 YSYEKL. The CDR3 has 14 amino acids. V lost 4 bases to trimming and J lost 4 bases, with 11 bases between them. CDR3 sequence reads: CASSRVRGNQPQHF. The CDR3 DNA is TGCGCCAGCAGCCGCGTACGGGGGAATCAGCCCCAGCATTTT.

Concerning this clone: This sample includes further DNA sequences coding for the same CDR3. The J gene is TRBJ2-7, the V gene TRBV14; 14 bases line up with TRBD2. Germline CDR1 and CDR2: SGHDN and FVKESK. J gave up 3 bases and V 4 bases, and 2 bases lay outside the gene matches. The CDR3 sequence is 15 residues long. The CDR3 is CASSPGTSGSYEQYF. The CDR3 region has the DNA TGTGCCAGCAGCCCTGGGACTAGCGGGAGCTACGAGCAGTACTTC.

The V call is TRBV3-1 (or the pseudogene TRBV3-2), the J call TRBJ1-2; TRBD1 is a possible D gene (6 bases). Germline CDR1 is LGHDT and CDR2 is YNNKEL (reference sequence). V was shortened by 3 bases and J by 4 bases, with 15 bases between the two germline ends. This CDR3 region has 15 residues. For the CDR3, the DNA is TGTGCCAGCAGCCACGCCTCAACAGGGCTCTATGGCTACACCTTC. Translating it yields CASSHASTGLYGYTF.

This chain joins TRBV5-1 and TRBJ2-3, with D tentatively TRBD1 (6 bases). The length of the CDR3 is 14 residues. V was clipped by 0 bases and J by 4 bases, with 9 bases between them. The V gene's germline CDR1 is SGHRS and CDR2 YFSETQ. The CDR3 loop reads CASSLDRVSDTQYF. CDR3 in DNA: TGCGCCAGCAGCTTGGACAGGGTATCAGATACGCAGTATTTT.